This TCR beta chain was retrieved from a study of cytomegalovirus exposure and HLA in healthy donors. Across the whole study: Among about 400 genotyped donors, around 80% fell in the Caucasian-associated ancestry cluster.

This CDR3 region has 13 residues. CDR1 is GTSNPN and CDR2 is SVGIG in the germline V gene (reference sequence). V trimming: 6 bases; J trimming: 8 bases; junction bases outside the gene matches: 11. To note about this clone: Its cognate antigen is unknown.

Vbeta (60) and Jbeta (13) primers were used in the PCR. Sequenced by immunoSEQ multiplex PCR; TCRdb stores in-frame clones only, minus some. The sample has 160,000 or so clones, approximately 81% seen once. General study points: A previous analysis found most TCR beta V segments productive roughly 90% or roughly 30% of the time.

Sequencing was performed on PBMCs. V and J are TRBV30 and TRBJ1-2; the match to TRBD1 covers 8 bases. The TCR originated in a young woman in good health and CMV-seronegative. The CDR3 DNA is TGTGCCTGCATCAGGGGGCCGCGAGTGGGCTACACCTTC. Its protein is CACIRGPRVGYTF.